A single sample gave rise to the 7 T cell receptor beta chains below, sequenced in a study of T cell responses to AZD1222 COVID-19 vaccine. Sequenced by immunoSEQ multiplex PCR; TCRdb stores in-frame clones only, minus some. The data hold approximately 98,000 clones, with approximately 89% observed a single time. Sample: peripheral blood, taken on day 0 of MenACWY control vaccination. The receptors stem from an adult in good health.

This chain links TRBV5-4 with TRBJ2-1; 13 bases are a match to TRBD2. V shed 2 bases, J shed 10 bases, and the junction held 3 bases outside the gene matches. Germline V lookup: CDR1 SGHNT, CDR2 YYREEE (reference sequence). This CDR3 comprises 14 residues. CDR3 amino acids: CASSFRLAGGEQFF. The CDR3 nucleotides are TGTGCCAGCAGCTTCCGACTAGCGGGGGGAGAGCAGTTCTTC.

The chain carries TRBV15 and TRBJ1-2; D uncertain. The V gene's germline CDR1 is LNHNV and CDR2 YYDKDF (reference sequence). The CDR3 consists of 15 residues. Deletions cut 3 bases from V and 0 bases from J, with 11 bases between. The CDR3 loop is CATSSRPLANYGYTF. The CDR3 DNA follows: TGTGCCACCAGCAGCCGGCCTCTAGCTAACTATGGCTACACCTTC.

The V gene is TRBV7-2, the J gene TRBJ2-7; 8 bases are shared with TRBD2. The V and J ends lost 5 bases and 6 bases, in that order; junction bases with no gene match: 15. Germline assignment: CDR1 SGHTA and CDR2 FQGNSA. This CDR3 has 16 residues. The CDR3 here is CASSHHGEVAGREQYF. The CDR3 DNA sequence: TGTGCCAGCAGCCACCACGGGGAAGTAGCGGGGCGCGAGCAGTACTTC.

This clone has only a few counts. The chain is built from TRBV27 and TRBJ2-1; D may be TRBD1 (6 bases). V lost 1 base and J 0 bases, leaving 10 bases between the germline ends. The CDR3 extends over 16 amino acids. CDR1 is MNHEY and CDR2 is SMNVEV in the germline V gene (reference sequence). CDR3 amino acids: CASSLYSGVSYNEQFF. The DNA of the CDR3 is TGTGCCAGCAGTTTATACTCAGGGGTCTCCTACAATGAGCAGTTCTTC.

The chain uses TRBV5-1 and TRBJ2-5; D remains unclear. V was pared by 4 bases and J by 2 bases, with 6 bases between. Germline CDR1 SGHRS, CDR2 YFSETQ. The CDR3 is 12 amino acids. The CDR3 DNA reads as TGCGCCAGCAGCGGGGATCAAGAGACCCAGTACTTC. It codes for CASSGDQETQYF.

Here the CDR3 reads CASSLAGGQGLNSPLHF. The CDR3 nucleotides read TGTGCCAGCAGCTTAGCGGGTGGGCAGGGGCTGAATTCACCCCTCCACTTT. J is TRBJ1-6 and V is TRBV7-9; possibly TRBD1 for D (6 bases). The V and J ends lost 0 bases and 7 bases respectively, with 16 bases between them. The germline V gene encodes CDR1 SEHNR and CDR2 FQNEAQ (reference sequence). The CDR3 covers 17 residues.

Note on this clone: At one of its ends the junction is not consistent with the germline gene, which may arise from a read error. The chain couples TRBV14 to TRBJ2-7; TRBD1 matches 8 bases. Germline CDR1 reads SGHDN; CDR2 reads FVKESK. The CDR3 totals 17 residues. The CDR3 coding sequence is TGTGCCAGCGGCCAAGATGCGGCGACAGGGGCTCCCTACGAGCAGTACTTC. Translated: CASGQDAATGAPYEQYF.